This T cell receptor beta chain emerged from a study of response to subunit inactivated influenza vaccine. General observations from the study: It was the authors' suggestion that each seasonal influenza vaccination recruits few new T cells.

Each CDR3 protein is one row after TCRdb ran MiXCR on the RT-PCR reads. This sample yields approximately 680,000 distinct CDR3 sequences, of which 15% to 19% are seen a single time; around 10% belongs to the top ten. Regarding this clonotype: The antigen is undetermined.

This specimen consisted of PBMCs from blood, obtained roughly 12 days after vaccination. The TCR comes from a man over 45 who received an inactivated influenza vaccine.

This CDR3 reads CSARGGWEARLGASSYNEQFF. The CDR3 DNA sequence: TGCAGTGCTAGAGGAGGGTGGGAGGCCCGATTGGGTGCTAGCTCCTACAATGAGCAGTTCTTC. This sequence joins TRBV20-1 and TRBJ2-1; the D gene is possibly TRBD2 (6 bases). CDR1 and CDR2 (germline): DFQATT, SNEGSKA (reference sequence). This CDR3 comprises 21 residues. V lost 1 base and J 0 bases, leaving 28 bases between the germline ends.